This TCR beta chain came from a study of blood T cell repertoires in COVID-19. On the study more broadly: The United States, Italy and Spain were the sources of the acute and convalescent COVID-19 samples.

Some clones are missing from TCRdb's copy, which holds only in-frame ones; the method was immunoSEQ multiplex PCR. The profile shows about 280,000 clones, about 85% of them singletons. Per germline, CDR1 SEHNR and CDR2 FQNEAQ (reference sequence). This CDR3 spans 14 amino acids. J lost 14 bases, V lost 3 bases, and 12 bases had no gene match. The chain links TRBV7-9 to TRBJ2-3, with 9 bases that match TRBD2. Source material: peripheral blood. The origin of this receptor is a human donor in a cohort sampled during active COVID-19. This CDR3 is CASSFLVAGDIRYF. Written as DNA, the CDR3 is TGTGCCAGCAGCTTTTTGGTAGCGGGAGATATCCGGTATTTT.